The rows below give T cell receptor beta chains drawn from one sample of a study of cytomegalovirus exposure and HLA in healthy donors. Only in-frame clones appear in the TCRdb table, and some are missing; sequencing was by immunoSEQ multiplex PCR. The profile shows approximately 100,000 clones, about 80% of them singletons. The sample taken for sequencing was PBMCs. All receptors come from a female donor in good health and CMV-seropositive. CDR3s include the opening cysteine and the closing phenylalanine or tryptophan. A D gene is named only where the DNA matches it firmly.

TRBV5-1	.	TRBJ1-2	CASSFTGSDYGYTF
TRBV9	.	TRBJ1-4	CASSVGVTNEKLFF
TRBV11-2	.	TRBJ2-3	CASRPGRDSTDTQYF
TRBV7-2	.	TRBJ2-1	CASSLAGGGSSYNEQFF
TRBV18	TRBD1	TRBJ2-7	CASSPRDSSYEQYF
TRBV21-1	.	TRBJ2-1	CASSKIVGGRAYNEQFF
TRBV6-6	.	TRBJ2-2	CASSLGGSRGGELFF
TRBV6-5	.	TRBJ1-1	CASSSLSTGNTEAFF
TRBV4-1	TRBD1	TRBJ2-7	CASSQALGWTGTYEQYF
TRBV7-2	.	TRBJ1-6	CASSFRIAGSPLHF
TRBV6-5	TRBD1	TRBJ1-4	CASSYSGTGAEKLFF
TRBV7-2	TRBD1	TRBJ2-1	CASSFTGGSEQFF
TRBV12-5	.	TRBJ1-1	CASGFRENTEAFF
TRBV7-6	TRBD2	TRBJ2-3	CASSREGTSGRTVDTQYF
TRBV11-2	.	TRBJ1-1	CASSLGPSSGAFF
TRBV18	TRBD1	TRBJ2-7	CASSPLGQGVNEQYF
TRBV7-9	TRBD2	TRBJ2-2	CASSLGSAGVTGELFF
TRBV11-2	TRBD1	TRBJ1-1	CASSFGTGVNTEAFF
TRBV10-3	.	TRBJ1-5	CAISETGSNQPQHF
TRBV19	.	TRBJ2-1	CASSIGSDRSYNEQFF
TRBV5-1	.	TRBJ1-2	CASSLGARGNYGYTF
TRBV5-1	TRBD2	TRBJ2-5	CASSPGTIRQETQYF
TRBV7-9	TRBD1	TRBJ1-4	CASTQIGTGPRNEKLFF
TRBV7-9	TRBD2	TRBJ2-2	CASSSQAWGGTGELFF
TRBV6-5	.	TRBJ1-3	CASSPQRSSGNTIYF
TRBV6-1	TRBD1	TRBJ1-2	CASTPGRTGGFGYTF
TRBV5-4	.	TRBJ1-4	CASSFGLGEKLFF
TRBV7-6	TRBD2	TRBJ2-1	CASSHLRIQRETRNEQFF
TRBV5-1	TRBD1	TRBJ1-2	CASSMGQRQANYGYTF
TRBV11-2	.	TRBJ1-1	CASSLDQTANTEAFF
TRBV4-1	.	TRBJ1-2	CASSQDTGSYGYTF
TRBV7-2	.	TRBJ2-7	CASSRFSYEQYF
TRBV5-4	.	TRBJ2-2	CASRLGGGVYTGELFF
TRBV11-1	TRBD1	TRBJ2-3	CASSLGGQGWSDTQYF
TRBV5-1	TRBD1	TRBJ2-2	CASSFSGTGTRTGELFF